The clone carrying this T cell receptor (beta chain) was found many times. Its antigen is still unknown. The data originate from a study of early T cells in non-severe SARS-CoV-2 infection. Whole-study context: With bulk RNA from unsorted whole blood as input, sequencing yielded unpaired chains. Study results and limitations: Missing private and CD4 specificities, VDJdb matching favored anti-spike CD8 responses.

V gave up 0 bases and J gave up 2 bases, with 15 bases separating them. Germline V gene data show CDR1 as SGHDT and CDR2 as YYEEEE. The CDR3 contains 17 residues. Unique molecular identifier tags were affixed to discrete cDNA molecules. Each CDR3 protein is one row after TCRdb ran MiXCR on the 5' RACE reads. The sample records 64,000 or so distinct CDR3 sequences, about 12% being singletons. The chain links TRBV5-6 to TRBJ1-5; D is possibly TRBD1 (5 bases). Sequenced sample: whole blood. The receptor comes from an adult who was a healthcare worker with PCR-confirmed SARS-CoV-2 infection or an uninfected control (not recorded which). This CDR3 is CASSLDGAAGGNQPQHF. CDR3 DNA: TGTGCCAGCAGCTTGGATGGGGCGGCCGGCGGCAATCAGCCCCAGCATTTT.